The 29 T cell receptor beta chains below all came from one sample that was sequenced in a study of blood T cell repertoires in COVID-19. Assay: immunoSEQ multiplex PCR; the TCRdb copy retains only in-frame clones and omits some. The table includes about 210,000 clones, 75% to 85% detected once. Material for sequencing was peripheral blood. The receptors originated from a man in his fifties or sixties with active or convalescent COVID-19.

The rearrangement uses TRBV11-2 and TRBJ2-7, with D perhaps TRBD1 (6 bases). The CDR3 sequence is 16 residues long. The germline V gene has CDR1 SGHAT and CDR2 FQNNGV. Trimming cost V 4 bases and J 1 base, with 17 bases left between them. CDR3 nucleotides: TGTGCCAGCAGCTCCACCCCCACGGGACAATCCTACGAGCAGTACGTC. Translation: CASSSTPTGQSYEQYV.

The chain has TRBV24-1 and TRBJ2-6; TRBD2 is a possible D gene (6 bases). V gave up 5 bases and J gave up 0 bases, with 13 bases separating them. CDR3 length: 17 amino acids. Germline V gene sequence: CDR1 KGHDR, CDR2 SFDVKD. CDR3 region: CATSGPGGLSGANVLTF. In DNA, the CDR3 is TGTGCCACCAGTGGACCCGGGGGACTCTCTGGGGCCAACGTCCTGACTTTC.

The count of this clone is one. V usage is TRBV7-9 and J usage is TRBJ1-4, with 12 bases fitting TRBD1. J was trimmed by 6 bases and V by 5 bases; bases with no gene match: 7. Germline CDR1 and CDR2: SEHNR and FQNEAQ (reference sequence). CDR3 size: 16 residues. CDR3 nucleotide sequence: TGTGCCAGCAGCCCAGAGGGGACAGGGGGCTATGAAAAACTGTTTTTT. Its translation is CASSPEGTGGYEKLFF.

This clone has a single count. V and J are TRBV5-1 and TRBJ2-2; the D gene is possibly TRBD1 (6 bases). This CDR3 is built from 16 residues. The ends were cut back, 1 base at V and 0 bases at J, with 10 bases in the middle. Per the germline V gene, CDR1 is SGHRS and CDR2 is YFSETQ. CDR3 sequence reads: CASSLQGTSNTGELFF. The CDR3 DNA reads as TGCGCCAGCAGCTTGCAGGGGACCTCGAACACCGGGGAGCTGTTTTTT. Full variable domain (remainder filled in from reference TRBV5-1 and TRBJ2-2): KAGVTQTPRYLIKTRGQQVTLSCSPISGHRSVSWYQQTPGQGLQFLFEYFSETQRNKGNFPGRFSGRQFSNSRSEMNVSTLELGDSALYLCASSLQGTSNTGELFFGEGSRLTVL.

This chain connects TRBV20-1 to TRBJ2-5; no reliable D call. This CDR3 has 11 residues. Trimming removed 4 bases from V and 4 bases from J, with 7 bases in between. Germline-derived CDR1 and CDR2 are DFQATT and SNEGSKA (reference sequence). The CDR3 DNA is TGCAGTGCTAAGGCAGGAGAGACCCAGTACTTC. Translation gives CSAKAGETQYF.

The chain is built from TRBV18 and TRBJ2-5; 8 positions match TRBD1. The CDR3 runs to 17 residues. Per the germline V gene, CDR1 is KGHSH and CDR2 is LQKENI. Trimming removed 0 bases from V and 2 bases from J; junction bases left unmatched: 8. The CDR3 DNA follows: TGTGCCAGCTCACCACCGGGCCAGGGGGCGAGTCAAGAGACCCAGTACTTC. Encoded protein: CASSPPGQGASQETQYF.

The J gene is TRBJ2-2, the V gene TRBV18; weak D call: TRBD1 (5 bases). This CDR3 region has 16 residues. The germline V gene encodes CDR1 KGHSH and CDR2 LQKENI. The V end lost 1 base, the J end lost 2 bases, and 11 bases lay between the germline ends. CDR3 in amino acids: CASSPLRALNTGELFF. Here the CDR3 DNA reads TGTGCCAGCTCACCACTCAGGGCGCTTAACACCGGGGAGCTGTTTTTT.

A few counts support this clone. This chain connects TRBV7-9 to TRBJ2-5; TRBD1 matches 10 bases. The CDR3 totals 16 residues. V gave up 1 base and J gave up 5 bases; unmatched junction bases: 7. From germline, CDR1 is SEHNR and CDR2 FQNEAQ (reference sequence). CDR3 protein: CASSLVRTGGRETQYF. CDR3 in DNA: TGTGCCAGCAGCTTAGTTCGGACAGGGGGTCGGGAGACCCAGTACTTC.

The chain couples TRBV11-2 to TRBJ2-2, with D maybe TRBD2 (7 bases). The CDR3 is made up of 15 amino acids. Germline values: CDR1 SGHAT, CDR2 FQNNGV. Deletions cut 7 bases from V and 4 bases from J, with 16 bases between. The CDR3 is CASTRRGGATGELFF. The CDR3, as DNA: TGTGCCAGCACCCGAAGGGGGGGGGCCACCGGGGAGCTGTTTTTT.

The rearrangement links TRBV20-1 to TRBJ1-2; D is unclear. The CDR3 extends over 11 amino acids. Germline CDR1 reads DFQATT; CDR2 reads SNEGSKA (reference sequence). V dropped 3 bases and J dropped 5 bases, with 7 bases sitting between them. The DNA of the CDR3 is TGCAGTGCTAGCGCGGGGTATGGCTACACCTTC. Translating it yields CSASAGYGYTF.

The rearrangement links TRBV10-3 to TRBJ2-5, with TRBD2 as a possible D gene (7 bases). This CDR3 region has 15 residues. Germline V gene sequence: CDR1 ENHRY, CDR2 SYGVKD. Trimming pared 4 bases from V and 3 bases from J, leaving 15 bases between. The CDR3 sequence is CAISATGAGEETQYF. CDR3 in DNA: TGTGCCATCAGTGCTACGGGGGCGGGGGAAGAGACCCAGTACTTC.

V gene TRBV5-4 combines with J gene TRBJ1-1; 7 bases align to TRBD1. The CDR3 length is 14 residues. CDR1 and CDR2 (germline): SGHNT, YYREEE (reference sequence). The trim removed 3 bases at V and 7 bases at J, leaving 9 bases unmatched. As DNA, the CDR3 is TGTGCCAGCAGCTGCTTGCAGGGGGATTGTGAAGCTTTCTTT. Protein: CASSCLQGDCEAFF.

CDR3 DNA sequence: TGTGCCAGCAGCTTCCCTGGACAGGGCGGGGGCTATGGCTACACCTTC. Its protein is CASSFPGQGGGYGYTF. The rearrangement uses TRBV5-4 and TRBJ1-2; 8 bases agree with TRBD1. J was trimmed by 4 bases and V by 2 bases; bases with no gene match: 10. CDR1 SGHNT and CDR2 YYREEE come from the germline V gene (reference sequence). The CDR3 length is 16 residues.

Many counts were recorded for this clone. This chain uses TRBV2 with TRBJ2-7, with 7 bases aligning to TRBD2. The CDR3 is made up of 15 amino acids. V gave up 2 bases and J gave up 7 bases; unmatched junction bases: 11. Germline CDR1 SNHLY, CDR2 FYNNEI. The CDR3: CASSERPGGLGEQYV. The CDR3 region has the DNA TGTGCCAGCAGTGAAAGGCCCGGGGGGTTAGGGGAGCAGTACGTC.

The chain couples TRBV12-3 or TRBV12-4 to TRBJ1-5, with 8 bases fitting TRBD1. This CDR3 contains 13 residues. Trimming at V came to 5 bases and at J to 6 bases, leaving 3 bases not matched to a gene. The CDR3 sequence is CASSGTGSQPQHF. The CDR3 region has the DNA TGTGCCAGCAGTGGGACAGGCAGTCAGCCCCAGCATTTT.

The V gene is TRBV7-3, the J gene TRBJ2-1; D is perhaps TRBD2 (6 bases). This CDR3 comprises 15 residues. V was clipped by 5 bases and J by 0 bases, with 11 bases between them. From germline, CDR1 is SGHTA and CDR2 FQGTGA. The CDR3 DNA reads TGTGCCAGCAGCCTCCGGGGGACCTCCTACAATGAGCAGTTCTTC. Translation: CASSLRGTSYNEQFF.

J is TRBJ2-1 and V is TRBV7-6; 7 positions match TRBD2. V was clipped by 1 base and J by 0 bases; unmatched bases: 9. Germline CDR1 and CDR2: SGHVS and FNYEAQ. The CDR3 is 18 residues long. CDR3 nucleotides: TGTGCCAGCAGCTTAGATTTGGGGGAGGGAGTCTCCTACAATGAGCAGTTCTTC. Translation: CASSLDLGEGVSYNEQFF.

The chain recombines TRBV19 with TRBJ2-7, with 7 positions matching TRBD1. Germline loops: CDR1 LNHDA, CDR2 SQIVND (reference sequence). V lost 4 bases, J lost 3 bases, and 9 bases stayed unmatched. The CDR3 has 15 residues. The CDR3 here is CASSTAGTVVYEQYF. The CDR3 nucleotides are TGTGCCAGTAGTACCGCCGGGACAGTCGTCTACGAGCAGTACTTC.

V and J are TRBV4-2 and TRBJ2-3, with D perhaps matching TRBD2 (6 bases). V was clipped by 1 base and J by 6 bases, with 23 bases between them. The CDR3 is 18 residues long. CDR1 LGHNA and CDR2 YNFKEQ come from the germline V gene. This CDR3 is CASSQAQGAGYSADTQYF. CDR3 nucleotide sequence: TGTGCCAGCAGCCAAGCCCAGGGTGCGGGGTATTCAGCGGATACGCAGTATTTT.

The chain combines TRBV2 with TRBJ2-1; TRBD1 matches 8 bases. CDR1 is SNHLY and CDR2 is FYNNEI in the germline V gene. CDR3 length: 15 amino acids. V lost 7 bases to trimming and J lost 6 bases; unmatched junction nucleotides: 11. Here the CDR3 reads CASKTDRAEINEQFF. The CDR3 nucleotides are TGTGCCAGCAAGACGGACAGGGCCGAAATCAATGAGCAGTTCTTC.

V and J are TRBV28 and TRBJ2-3; 8 bases align to TRBD2. Germline CDR1 MDHEN, CDR2 SYDVKM. The CDR3 consists of 15 residues. The CDR3 DNA reads TGTGCAGCGGGTCGGGTAGCGGGGAACACAGATACGCAGTATTTT. Its translation is CAAGRVAGNTDTQYF.

The V call is TRBV9, the J call TRBJ2-3, with 8 bases matching TRBD2. Germline V gene sequence: CDR1 SGDLS, CDR2 YYNGEE. Trimming removed 0 bases from V and 5 bases from J; junction bases left unmatched: 11. The CDR3 spans 17 residues. The CDR3 DNA follows: TGTGCCAGCAGCGTAGTAAATAGCGGGACTACGGGAGATACGCAGTATTTT. Translation gives CASSVVNSGTTGDTQYF.

The chain is built from TRBV9 and TRBJ1-3; no reliable D call. CDR1 SGDLS and CDR2 YYNGEE come from the germline V gene. V was cut by 6 bases and J by 5 bases, with 12 bases left in between. The CDR3 is made up of 13 amino acids. The DNA for the CDR3 is TGTGCCAGCACCAAAGGAGGCAGAAACACCATATATTTT. Translation gives CASTKGGRNTIYF.

This chain joins TRBV19 and TRBJ2-1; possible D gene TRBD2, 6 bases. This CDR3 contains 15 residues. V lost 4 bases to trimming and J lost 9 bases, with 19 bases between them. The germline gives CDR1 LNHDA, CDR2 SQIVND (reference sequence). The CDR3 region is CASSTGLWRGGEQFF. For the CDR3, the DNA is TGTGCCAGTAGTACGGGACTCTGGCGTGGCGGTGAGCAGTTCTTC.

This clone was found a few times. V gene TRBV5-1 combines with J gene TRBJ1-2; D not certain. From germline, CDR1 is SGHRS and CDR2 YFSETQ. The germline V and J ends were trimmed by 0 bases and 8 bases, with 11 bases remaining between them. The CDR3 runs 13 residues. CDR3 DNA: TGCGCCAGCAGCTTGGTGGCAGGTCGGGGCTACACCTTC. The encoded protein is CASSLVAGRGYTF. Complete variable domain (other parts from reference TRBV5-1 and TRBJ1-2): KAGVTQTPRYLIKTRGQQVTLSCSPISGHRSVSWYQQTPGQGLQFLFEYFSETQRNKGNFPGRFSGRQFSNSRSEMNVSTLELGDSALYLCASSLVAGRGYTFGSGTRLTVV.

This chain joins TRBV5-1 and TRBJ1-3, with 10 bases lining up with TRBD1. The length of the CDR3 is 16 residues. V was clipped by 2 bases and J by 3 bases; unmatched bases: 5. In germline, CDR1 is SGHRS, CDR2 YFSETQ. CDR3 sequence (DNA): TGCGCCAGCAGCTTTTCGACAGGGGGCTATGGAAACACCATATATTTT. As protein: CASSFSTGGYGNTIYF.

The chain combines TRBV6-5 with TRBJ1-2; TRBD1 agrees at 7 bases. The CDR3 is 12 amino acids. Germline CDR1 and CDR2: MNHEY and SVGAGI. The ends lost 6 bases at V and 2 bases at J; junction bases unmatched: 0. CDR3 region: CASRDRNYGYTF. The CDR3 DNA is TGTGCCAGCAGGGACAGGAACTATGGCTACACCTTC.

The sample holds a few counts of this clone. This chain connects TRBV6-5 to TRBJ1-4, with no clear D. Trimming left V 5 bases short and J 5 bases short, with 12 bases between. This CDR3 is built from 14 residues. Germline lookup yields CDR1 MNHEY and CDR2 SVGAGI. The CDR3 DNA is TGTGCCAGCAGTCGGACTCTTAAGAATGAAAAACTGTTTTTT. Its translation: CASSRTLKNEKLFF.

The V gene is TRBV11-2, the J gene TRBJ2-1; 9 bases agree with TRBD2. Germline lookup yields CDR1 SGHAT and CDR2 FQNNGV. The length of the CDR3 is 15 residues. Trimming removed 3 bases from V and 4 bases from J; junction bases left unmatched: 4. Here the CDR3 reads CASSFLAGSYNEQFF. The CDR3 nucleotides are TGTGCCAGCAGCTTCCTAGCGGGGTCATACAATGAGCAGTTCTTC.